The 7 T cell receptor beta chains given below trace back to one sample, sequenced in a study of patients and donors after allogeneic stem cell transplantation. TCRdb independently ran MiXCR on the RT-PCR reads; one entry per CDR3 protein. The data hold a few hundred thousand distinct CDR3 sequences, with around two fifths observed a single time. Material: blood, either unsorted or a sorted T cell fraction (not recorded which). These TCRs come from a human donor who was either an allogeneic HSCT recipient or a stem cell or donor lymphocyte infusion donor (not recorded which). It is not recorded whose cells these are; they may come from a transplant donor.

The chain employs TRBV28 and TRBJ2-1; D possibly corresponds to TRBD2 (6 bases). Germline V gene data show CDR1 as MDHEN and CDR2 as SYDVKM. The CDR3 consists of 14 residues. The V end was cut by 4 bases, the J end by 7 bases, with 14 bases between. CDR3 region: CASSWTGTGNEQFF. CDR3 sequence (DNA): TGTGCCAGCAGTTGGACCGGGACTGGAAATGAGCAGTTCTTC.

This clonotype was detected only a few times. This chain links TRBV4-3 with TRBJ1-6; TRBD1 might be the D (5 bases). The germline V gene has CDR1 LGHNA and CDR2 YSLEER. The length of the CDR3 is 15 residues. V gave up 0 bases and J gave up 9 bases, with 12 bases separating them. The CDR3 loop reads CASSQEAGEVSPLHF. The CDR3 DNA reads TGCGCCAGCAGCCAAGAGGCGGGGGAGGTTTCACCCCTCCACTTT.

The chain uses TRBV12-3 or TRBV12-4 and TRBJ1-3, with 9 bases identical to TRBD1. The J segment lost 7 bases and the V segment lost 6 bases, leaving 10 bases of the junction unmatched. The CDR3 has 15 amino acids. CDR3 loop: CASSDPGQGLNTIYF. DNA of the CDR3: TGTGCCAGCAGCGATCCGGGACAGGGTTTGAACACCATATATTTT.

This clonotype was picked up one time. CDR3 residues: CSARDKTPMNTEAFF. CDR3 coding DNA: TGCAGTGCTAGAGATAAAACACCCATGAACACTGAAGCTTTCTTT. The chain couples TRBV20-1 to TRBJ1-1; no clear D gene. Trimming removed 0 bases at V and 0 bases at J, with 11 bases between. CDR3 size: 15 residues. Germline V gene data show CDR1 as DFQATT and CDR2 as SNEGSKA (reference sequence).

This clonotype was detected only a few times. V is TRBV27 and J is TRBJ1-1; D is ambiguous. The CDR3 runs 15 residues. Germline assignment: CDR1 MNHEY and CDR2 SMNVEV (reference sequence). Trimming took 5 bases from V and 3 from J, leaving 16 bases between them. CDR3 in amino acids: CASSESPRGDTEAFF. In nucleotides, the CDR3 is TGTGCCAGCAGTGAGAGCCCACGGGGTGACACTGAAGCTTTCTTT.

V usage is TRBV4-1 and J usage is TRBJ2-7; 7 bases agree with TRBD2. V lost 1 base to trimming and J lost 5 bases; unmatched junction nucleotides: 5. CDR3 length equals 14 residues. Per germline, CDR1 MGHRA and CDR2 YSYEKL. Here the CDR3 reads CASSQVGGGDEQYF. Written as DNA, the CDR3 is TGCGCCAGCAGCCAAGTAGGCGGGGGTGACGAGCAGTACTTC.

This clonotype has more than one count but fewer than ten. This chain uses TRBV6-2 or TRBV6-3 with TRBJ1-1; no definite D call. V dropped 6 bases and J dropped 4 bases, with 9 bases sitting between them. Per the germline V gene, CDR1 is MNHEY and CDR2 is SVGEGT. The CDR3 is made up of 12 amino acids. The CDR3: CASRVRSTEAFF. In nucleotides, the CDR3 is TGTGCCAGCAGGGTGCGTTCCACTGAAGCTTTCTTT.